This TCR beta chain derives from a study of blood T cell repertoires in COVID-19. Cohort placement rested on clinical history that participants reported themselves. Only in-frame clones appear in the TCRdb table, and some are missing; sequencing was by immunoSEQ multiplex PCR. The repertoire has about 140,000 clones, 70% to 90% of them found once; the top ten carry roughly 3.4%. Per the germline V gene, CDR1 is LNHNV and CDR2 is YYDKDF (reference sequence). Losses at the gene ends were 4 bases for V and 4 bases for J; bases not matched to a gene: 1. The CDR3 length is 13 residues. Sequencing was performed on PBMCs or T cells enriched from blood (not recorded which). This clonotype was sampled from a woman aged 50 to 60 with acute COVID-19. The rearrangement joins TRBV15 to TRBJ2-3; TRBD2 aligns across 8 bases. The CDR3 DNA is TGTGCCACCAGCAACGGGAGGGCAGATACGCAGTATTTT. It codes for CATSNGRADTQYF.